These 28 T cell receptor beta chains share one sample of origin, sequenced in a study of cytomegalovirus exposure and HLA in healthy donors. Some clones are missing from TCRdb's copy, which holds only in-frame ones; the method was immunoSEQ multiplex PCR. Of about 73,000 clones in the sample, about 95% were seen once. The sequenced material came from PBMCs. The receptors derive from a man aged 18 to 30 in good health and CMV-seronegative.

The V and J genes are TRBV29-1 and TRBJ1-1, with 8 bases matching TRBD1. The CDR3 is made up of 16 amino acids. CDR1 and CDR2 (germline): SQVTM, ANQGSEA. V lost 5 bases to trimming and J lost 1 base; unmatched junction nucleotides: 12. CDR3: CSVSQDRVHRNTEAFF. The CDR3 DNA sequence: TGCAGCGTTAGTCAGGACAGGGTACATAGGAACACTGAAGCTTTCTTT.

The rearrangement joins TRBV18 to TRBJ1-1; D gene uncertain. CDR1 and CDR2 (germline): KGHSH, LQKENI. The CDR3 has 15 residues. Between the trimmed V and J ends, which lost 2 bases and 0 bases, there was a span of 10 bases. CDR3 in DNA: TGTGCCAGCTCACCAGAACAGAGAATGAACACTGAAGCTTTCTTT. This codes for CASSPEQRMNTEAFF.

The gene calls are TRBV18 and TRBJ1-2, with TRBD1 matching over 8 bases. This CDR3 is 16 amino acids long. V trimming: 3 bases; J trimming: 3 bases; junction bases outside the gene matches: 9. The V gene's germline CDR1 is KGHSH and CDR2 LQKENI. CDR3 DNA: TGTGCCAGCTCACCGAACCCTGGGACAGGCGACTATGGCTACACCTTC. It codes for CASSPNPGTGDYGYTF.

The chain combines TRBV6-1 with TRBJ1-1; 8 bases line up with TRBD1. Germline V gives CDR1 MNHNS, CDR2 SASEGT. The V gene end was trimmed by 6 bases and the J gene end by 3 bases; junction bases not matched to a gene: 6. This CDR3 has 14 amino acids. CDR3 DNA sequence: TGTGCCAGCAGGTTACAGGGGGGATACACTGAAGCTTTCTTT. It codes for CASRLQGGYTEAFF.

About this clone: Germline and junction disagree at one end, which may indicate a read error. The chain joins TRBV7-7 to TRBJ2-3; 8 bases map to TRBD1. The CDR3 spans 15 residues. Germline CDR1 and CDR2: SSHAT and FNYEAQ (reference sequence). CDR3 DNA: TGTGCTAGCAGCTTAGCGCAGGGGGCTGGAGATACGCAGTATTTT. It specifies CASSLAQGAGDTQYF.

The chain recombines TRBV14 with TRBJ2-7, with 7 bases lining up with TRBD1. The ends lost 1 base at V and 2 bases at J; junction bases unmatched: 2. This CDR3 comprises 14 residues. Germline lookup yields CDR1 SGHDN and CDR2 FVKESK. CDR3 in amino acids: CASSQGTGTYEQYF. The CDR3 coding sequence is TGTGCCAGCAGCCAAGGGACAGGTACCTACGAGCAGTACTTC.

The chain links TRBV7-3 to TRBJ2-5, with TRBD1 as a possible D gene (6 bases). The CDR3 extends over 15 amino acids. V shed 5 bases and J shed 4 bases, with 17 bases lying between them. Germline V lookup: CDR1 SGHTA, CDR2 FQGTGA. The CDR3 sequence is CASSLTGTLIETQYF. The CDR3 region has the DNA TGTGCCAGCAGCCTCACAGGGACATTGATAGAGACCCAGTACTTC.

The chain employs TRBV4-1 and TRBJ1-2; tentatively, D is TRBD1 (5 bases). CDR1 is MGHRA and CDR2 is YSYEKL in the germline V gene. This CDR3 contains 17 residues. V shed 0 bases and J shed 6 bases, with 20 bases lying between them. The DNA for the CDR3 is TGCGCCAGCAGCCAAGATGGTTCCCCCCAGGGCGTAAATGGCTACACCTTC. Translation gives CASSQDGSPQGVNGYTF.

The V and J genes are TRBV15 and TRBJ1-4, with D unresolved. The ends were cut back, 0 bases at V and 4 bases at J, with 12 bases in the middle. The germline V gene encodes CDR1 LNHNV and CDR2 YYDKDF (reference sequence). This CDR3 spans 16 amino acids. CDR3 nucleotides: TGTGCCACCAGCAGAGATCAACAGTTGGTTAATGAAAAACTGTTTTTT. This translates into CATSRDQQLVNEKLFF.

This chain joins TRBV5-6 and TRBJ1-6, with 9 positions matching TRBD1. The germline V gene encodes CDR1 SGHDT and CDR2 YYEEEE. The J segment lost 5 bases and the V segment lost 3 bases, leaving 0 bases of the junction unmatched. The CDR3 loop spans 14 amino acids. CDR3 residues: CASSWTGDNSPLHF. Written as DNA, the CDR3 is TGTGCCAGCAGCTGGACAGGGGATAATTCACCCCTCCACTTT.

The CDR3 coding sequence is TGCGCCAGCAGCCAAGCCCGGGGGGGCTCCTACGAGCAGTACTTC. Amino acid sequence: CASSQARGGSYEQYF. The chain is built from TRBV4-1 and TRBJ2-7; TRBD2 aligns across 8 bases. The CDR3 covers 15 residues. V was pared by 1 base and J by 0 bases, with 2 bases of the junction left unmatched. The V gene's germline CDR1 is MGHRA and CDR2 YSYEKL.

V and J are TRBV15 and TRBJ1-6; D unclear. The CDR3 contains 14 residues. The germline V and J ends were trimmed by 1 base and 7 bases, with 8 bases remaining between them. Germline V gives CDR1 LNHNV, CDR2 YYDKDF (reference sequence). CDR3 sequence: CATSRGPENSPLHF. The CDR3, as DNA: TGTGCCACCAGCAGAGGTCCAGAAAATTCACCCCTCCACTTT.

The rearrangement joins TRBV18 to TRBJ1-2; no reliable D call. The ends were cut back, 2 bases at V and 2 bases at J, with 6 bases in the middle. Looked up from germline, CDR1 is KGHSH and CDR2 is LQKENI. There are 13 residues in the CDR3. CDR3 nucleotides: TGTGCCAGCTCACCAGAGACAAACTATGGCTACACCTTC. This encodes CASSPETNYGYTF. The entire variable domain, with the rest obtained from reference TRBV18 and TRBJ1-2, is as follows: NAGVMQNPRHLVRRRGQEARLRCSPMKGHSHVYWYRQLPEEGLKFMVYLQKENIIDESGMPKERFSAEFPKEGPSILRIQQVVRGDSAAYFCASSPETNYGYTFGSGTRLTVV.

This chain connects TRBV19 to TRBJ2-1; 12 nucleotides line up with TRBD2. The germline V gene has CDR1 LNHDA and CDR2 SQIVND (reference sequence). The CDR3 runs to 19 residues. V was clipped by 7 bases and J by 0 bases; unmatched bases: 13. DNA of the CDR3: TGTGCCAGTAACCCCGGGACCGGACTAGCGGGGAGCTCCTACAATGAGCAGTTCTTC. Translating gives CASNPGTGLAGSSYNEQFF.

The V gene is TRBV28, the J gene TRBJ2-5; 7 bases align to TRBD1. The J segment lost 1 base and the V segment lost 7 bases, leaving 6 bases of the junction unmatched. Germline assignment: CDR1 MDHEN and CDR2 SYDVKM. The CDR3 extends over 14 amino acids. CDR3 in amino acids: CASTSTGTQETQYF. For the CDR3, the DNA is TGTGCCAGCACCTCGACAGGGACCCAAGAGACCCAGTACTTC.

This chain connects TRBV7-8 to TRBJ1-5; D is possibly TRBD1 (5 bases). The CDR3 spans 17 residues. V lost 6 bases, J lost 3 bases, and 21 bases lay in between. The germline V gene has CDR1 SGHVS and CDR2 FQNEAQ. The DNA for the CDR3 is TGTGCCAGCAGTTCCATCAGGGAAGGTTTTTACAATCAGCCCCAGCATTTT. Its protein product is CASSSIREGFYNQPQHF.

This clone was observed once. This chain uses TRBV7-2 with TRBJ2-7, with 13 bases identical to TRBD2. The germline CDR1 and CDR2 sequences are SGHTA and FQGNSA. The CDR3 sequence is 15 residues long. V shed 4 bases, J shed 7 bases, and the junction held 7 bases outside the gene matches. In DNA, the CDR3 is TGTGCCAGCAGCTCTACTAGCGGGGGGGCCATAGAGCAGTACTTC. Translating it yields CASSSTSGGAIEQYF.

V gene TRBV11-3 combines with J gene TRBJ2-2; 9 nucleotides align to TRBD1. The CDR3 runs 16 residues. The V gene end was trimmed by 5 bases and the J gene end by 6 bases; junction bases not matched to a gene: 10. Per the germline V gene, CDR1 is SGHNT and CDR2 is YENEEA. The chain's CDR3 is CASSPTDRGASGELFF. The CDR3 region has the DNA TGTGCCAGCAGCCCAACGGACAGGGGAGCGTCCGGGGAGCTGTTTTTT.

The rearrangement joins TRBV7-7 to TRBJ2-7; no definite D call. The CDR3 is made up of 14 amino acids. Germline CDR1 SSHAT, CDR2 FNYEAQ (reference sequence). V dropped 2 bases and J dropped 0 bases, with 8 bases sitting between them. CDR3 in DNA: TGTGCCAGCAGCTTACTTCCGGGCTCCTACGAGCAGTACTTC. This codes for CASSLLPGSYEQYF.

The chain couples TRBV6-5 to TRBJ1-1; possibly TRBD1 for D (5 bases). V was cut by 5 bases and J by 0 bases, with 13 bases left in between. CDR1 and CDR2 (germline): MNHEY, SVGAGI. This CDR3 is 15 amino acids long. CDR3 coding DNA: TGTGCCAGCAGTCCGGACCGGGGGGTGAACACTGAAGCTTTCTTT. It codes for CASSPDRGVNTEAFF.

The V gene is TRBV5-1, the J gene TRBJ1-1; D uncertain. The length of the CDR3 is 15 residues. The V and J ends lost 1 base and 1 base respectively, with 11 bases between them. Germline V gene sequence: CDR1 SGHRS, CDR2 YFSETQ. Here the CDR3 reads CASSLYQVQNTEAFF. DNA of the CDR3: TGCGCCAGCAGCTTGTACCAGGTCCAGAACACTGAAGCTTTCTTT. Variable domain in full (rest from reference TRBV5-1 and TRBJ1-1): KAGVTQTPRYLIKTRGQQVTLSCSPISGHRSVSWYQQTPGQGLQFLFEYFSETQRNKGNFPGRFSGRQFSNSRSEMNVSTLELGDSALYLCASSLYQVQNTEAFFGQGTRLTVV.

The chain links TRBV15 to TRBJ2-1, with a tentative D call TRBD2 (6 bases). CDR1 is LNHNV, CDR2 YYDKDF, per germline (reference sequence). The CDR3 has 14 residues. The germline V and J ends were trimmed by 5 bases and 4 bases, with 12 bases remaining between them. CDR3 DNA: TGTGCCACCAGCCCCCGGAGGGAGTACAATGAGCAGTTCTTC. This encodes CATSPRREYNEQFF. Combining the CDR3 with reference TRBV15 and TRBJ2-1 gives the whole variable domain DAMVIQNPRYQVTQFGKPVTLSCSQTLNHNVMYWYQQKSSQAPKLLFHYYDKDFNNEADTPDNFQSRRPNTSFCFLDIRSPGLGDTAMYLCATSPRREYNEQFFGPGTRLTVL.

This sequence joins TRBV5-4 and TRBJ2-5, with 10 positions matching TRBD2. CDR3 size: 16 residues. In germline, CDR1 is SGHNT, CDR2 YYREEE (reference sequence). V was pared by 0 bases and J by 5 bases, with 7 bases of the junction left unmatched. CDR3 nucleotide sequence: TGTGCCAGCAGCTTGGGGAGCGGGGGGGACCGGGAGACCCAGTACTTC. Encoded protein: CASSLGSGGDRETQYF.

The chain couples TRBV21-1 to TRBJ1-3; the table assigns TRBD1, which was not confirmed against the DNA. TRBV21-1 is recorded as a pseudogene. The CDR3 totals 18 residues. DNA of the CDR3: TGTGCCAGCAGCAATTTCGACGGACAGGACTTCCTTCCCCACACCATATATTTT. Translated: CASSNFDGQDFLPHTIYF.

This clone was seen just once. This chain uses TRBV9 with TRBJ1-2; D perhaps matches TRBD1 (5 bases). The CDR3 runs to 14 residues. CDR1 is SGDLS and CDR2 is YYNGEE in the germline V gene. V lost 0 bases to trimming and J lost 4 bases, with 10 bases between them. The CDR3 reads CASSVAWGLYGYTF. CDR3 sequence (DNA): TGTGCCAGCAGCGTAGCCTGGGGCCTCTATGGCTACACCTTC.

The chain has TRBV30 and TRBJ2-1, with a tentative D call TRBD2 (5 bases). Per the germline V gene, CDR1 is GTSNPN and CDR2 is SVGIG (reference sequence). The V end was cut by 1 base, the J end by 10 bases, with 8 bases between. The CDR3 length is 11 residues. The CDR3 bases are TGTGCCTGGAGTGGAAGGGAGGAGCAGTTCTTC. This translates into CAWSGREEQFF.

V and J are TRBV30 and TRBJ2-7, with TRBD2 matching 8 bases. CDR1 and CDR2 from the germline V gene are GTSNPN and SVGIG (reference sequence). Losses at the gene ends were 5 bases for V and 0 bases for J; bases not matched to a gene: 6. The CDR3 has 14 residues. In DNA form, the CDR3 reads TGTGCCTGGGCCGGGGGGGCCGCCTCCTACGAGCAGTACTTC. It encodes CAWAGGAASYEQYF.

The chain carries TRBV28 and TRBJ2-1, with D possibly matching TRBD2 (6 bases). V was trimmed by 7 bases and J by 5 bases, leaving 15 bases between them. Germline V lookup: CDR1 MDHEN, CDR2 SYDVKM. The CDR3 runs 14 residues. For the CDR3, the DNA is TGTGCCAGCATTCTCCGGGGAGGTAACAATGAGCAGTTCTTC. Translation: CASILRGGNNEQFF.